This T cell receptor beta chain was sequenced during a study of cytomegalovirus exposure and HLA in healthy donors. CDR3 size: 13 residues. Per germline, CDR1 LGHNA and CDR2 YSLEER. The V end was cut by 4 bases, the J end by 0 bases, with 5 bases between. In the PCR, 60 Vbeta and 13 Jbeta primers were used. Measured with immunoSEQ multiplex PCR; TCRdb has only the in-frame clones, and not every one. The sample contains 100,000 or so clones, more than 80% of which appear only once. The sequencing sample was made of PBMCs. This sequence was found in a young man in good health and CMV-seronegative. This chain connects TRBV4-3 to TRBJ2-3; D is ambiguous. CDR3 protein: CASSLSSTDTQYF. The DNA of the CDR3 is TGCGCCAGCAGCCTTTCTAGCACAGATACGCAGTATTTT.